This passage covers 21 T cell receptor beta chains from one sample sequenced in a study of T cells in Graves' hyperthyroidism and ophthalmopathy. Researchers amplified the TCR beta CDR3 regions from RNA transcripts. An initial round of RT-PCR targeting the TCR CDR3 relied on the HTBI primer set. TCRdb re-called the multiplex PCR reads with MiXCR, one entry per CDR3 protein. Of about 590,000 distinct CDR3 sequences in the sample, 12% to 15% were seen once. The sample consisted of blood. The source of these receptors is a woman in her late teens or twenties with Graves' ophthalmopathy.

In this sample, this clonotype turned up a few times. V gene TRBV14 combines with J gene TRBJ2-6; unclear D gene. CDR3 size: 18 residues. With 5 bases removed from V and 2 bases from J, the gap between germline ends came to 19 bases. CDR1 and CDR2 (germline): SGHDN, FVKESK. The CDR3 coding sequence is TGTGCCAGCAGCGTGTGGGGTAAATTTTATGCTGGGGCCAACGTCCTGACTTTC. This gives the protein CASSVWGKFYAGANVLTF.

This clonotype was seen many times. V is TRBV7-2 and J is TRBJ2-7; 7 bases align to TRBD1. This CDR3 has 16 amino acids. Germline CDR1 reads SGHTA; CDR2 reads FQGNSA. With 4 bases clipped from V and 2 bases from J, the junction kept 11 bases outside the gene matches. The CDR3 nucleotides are TGTGCCAGCAGCTATGGGCCGGGACAGTGGACCTACGAGCAGTACTTC. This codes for CASSYGPGQWTYEQYF.

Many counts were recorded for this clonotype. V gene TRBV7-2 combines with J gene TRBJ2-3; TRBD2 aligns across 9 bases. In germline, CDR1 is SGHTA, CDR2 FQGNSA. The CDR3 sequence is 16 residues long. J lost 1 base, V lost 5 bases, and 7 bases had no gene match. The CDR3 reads CASSPQAGGGTDTQYF. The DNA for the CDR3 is TGTGCCAGCAGCCCCCAAGCGGGAGGAGGCACAGATACGCAGTATTTT. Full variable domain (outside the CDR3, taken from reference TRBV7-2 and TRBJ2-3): GAGVSQSPSNKVTEKGKDVELRCDPISGHTALYWYRQSLGQGLEFLIYFQGNSAPDKSGLPSDRFSAERTGGSVSTLTIQRTQQEDSAVYLCASSPQAGGGTDTQYFGPGTRLTVL.

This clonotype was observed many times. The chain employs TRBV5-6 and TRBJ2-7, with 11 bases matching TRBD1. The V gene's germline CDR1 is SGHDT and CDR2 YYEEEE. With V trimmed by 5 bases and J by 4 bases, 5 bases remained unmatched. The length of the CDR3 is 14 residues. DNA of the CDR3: TGTGCCAGCAGGGGCGGGACAGGGGGTTACGAGCAGTACTTC. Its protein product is CASRGGTGGYEQYF.

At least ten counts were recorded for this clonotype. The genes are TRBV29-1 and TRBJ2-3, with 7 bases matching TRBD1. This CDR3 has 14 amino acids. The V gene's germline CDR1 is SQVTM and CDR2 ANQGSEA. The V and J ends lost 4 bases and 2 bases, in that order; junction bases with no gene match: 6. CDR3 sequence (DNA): TGCAGCGTTGTGTTTAGGGGGCACACAGATACGCAGTATTTT. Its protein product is CSVVFRGHTDTQYF.

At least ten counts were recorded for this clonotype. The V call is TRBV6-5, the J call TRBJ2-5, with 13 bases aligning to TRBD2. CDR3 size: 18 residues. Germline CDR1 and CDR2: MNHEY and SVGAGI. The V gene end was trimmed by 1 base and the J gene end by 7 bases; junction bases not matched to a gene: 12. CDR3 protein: CASSYFLPGTSGIGTQYF. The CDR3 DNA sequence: TGTGCCAGCAGTTACTTTCTTCCCGGGACTAGCGGGATCGGGACCCAGTACTTC.

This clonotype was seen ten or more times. The CDR3 sequence is CSAPEVRSYGYTF. DNA for the CDR3: TGCAGTGCCCCAGAGGTTAGGAGCTATGGCTACACCTTC. This chain uses TRBV20-1 with TRBJ1-2; D gene ambiguous. CDR1 and CDR2 from the germline V gene are DFQATT and SNEGSKA (reference sequence). This CDR3 has 13 residues. Trimming removed 6 bases from V and 4 bases from J, with 15 bases in between.

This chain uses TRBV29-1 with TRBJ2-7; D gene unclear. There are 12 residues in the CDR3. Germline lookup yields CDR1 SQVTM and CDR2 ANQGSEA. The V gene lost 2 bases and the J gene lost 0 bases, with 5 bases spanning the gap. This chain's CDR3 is CSVENFSYEQYF. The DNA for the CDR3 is TGCAGCGTTGAAAATTTCTCCTACGAGCAGTACTTC.

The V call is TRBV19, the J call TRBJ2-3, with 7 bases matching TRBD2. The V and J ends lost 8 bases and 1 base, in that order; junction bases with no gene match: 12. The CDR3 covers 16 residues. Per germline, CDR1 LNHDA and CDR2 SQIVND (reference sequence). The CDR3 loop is CASGGEMGVGTDTQYF. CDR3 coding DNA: TGTGCCAGTGGGGGGGAAATGGGAGTGGGCACAGATACGCAGTATTTT.

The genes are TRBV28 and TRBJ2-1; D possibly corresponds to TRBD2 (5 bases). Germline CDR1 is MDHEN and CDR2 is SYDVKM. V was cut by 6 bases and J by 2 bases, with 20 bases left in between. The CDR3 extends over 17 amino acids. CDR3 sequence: CASSLYSPRGPYNEQFF. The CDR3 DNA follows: TGTGCCAGCAGCCTTTACTCTCCTCGGGGTCCCTACAATGAGCAGTTCTTC.

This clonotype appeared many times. The CDR3 DNA reads TGTGCCAGCAGTTCCTCGAGCGGGAGCCTTCGAACTTACGAGCAGTACTTC. It yields the protein CASSSSSGSLRTYEQYF. This chain links TRBV6-5 with TRBJ2-7, with 8 positions matching TRBD2. This CDR3 comprises 17 residues. V lost 4 bases and J lost 4; bases outside the gene matches: 15. Germline lookup yields CDR1 MNHEY and CDR2 SVGAGI.

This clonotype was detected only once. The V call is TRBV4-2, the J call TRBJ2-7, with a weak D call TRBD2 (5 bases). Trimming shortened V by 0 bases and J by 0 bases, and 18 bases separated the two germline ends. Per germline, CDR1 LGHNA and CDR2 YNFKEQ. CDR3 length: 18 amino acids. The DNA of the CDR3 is TGTGCCAGCAGCCAAGATCGAACCCGCGGGTCGAGCTCCTACGAGCAGTACTTC. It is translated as CASSQDRTRGSSSYEQYF.

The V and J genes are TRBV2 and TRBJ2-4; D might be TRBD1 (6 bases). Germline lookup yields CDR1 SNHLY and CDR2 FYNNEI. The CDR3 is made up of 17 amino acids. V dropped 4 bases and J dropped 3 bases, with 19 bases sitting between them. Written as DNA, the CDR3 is TGTGCCAGCAGTGGGCCCTCTACAGGGAAGGGCAAAAACATTCAGTACTTC. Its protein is CASSGPSTGKGKNIQYF.

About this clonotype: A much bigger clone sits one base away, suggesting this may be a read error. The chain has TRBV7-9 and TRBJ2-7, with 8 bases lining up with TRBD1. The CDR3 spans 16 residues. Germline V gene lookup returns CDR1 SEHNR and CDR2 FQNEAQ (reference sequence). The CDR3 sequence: CASSLQRQGSSYERYF. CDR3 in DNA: TGTGCCAGCAGCCTACAGAGACAGGGGTCCTCCTACGAGCGGTACTTC.

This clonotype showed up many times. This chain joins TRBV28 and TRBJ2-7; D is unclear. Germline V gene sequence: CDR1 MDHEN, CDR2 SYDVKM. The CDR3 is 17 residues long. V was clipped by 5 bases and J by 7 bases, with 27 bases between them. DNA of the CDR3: TGTGCCAGCAGTCCCCGGAGAAGTCTACGCACCCTCACGGAGCAGTACTTC. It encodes CASSPRRSLRTLTEQYF.

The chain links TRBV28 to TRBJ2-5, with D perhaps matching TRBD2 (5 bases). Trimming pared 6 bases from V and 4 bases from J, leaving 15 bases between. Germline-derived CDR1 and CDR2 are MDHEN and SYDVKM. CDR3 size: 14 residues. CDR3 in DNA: TGTGCCAGCAGCTATCACGAGGGCATAGAGACCCAGTACTTC. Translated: CASSYHEGIETQYF.

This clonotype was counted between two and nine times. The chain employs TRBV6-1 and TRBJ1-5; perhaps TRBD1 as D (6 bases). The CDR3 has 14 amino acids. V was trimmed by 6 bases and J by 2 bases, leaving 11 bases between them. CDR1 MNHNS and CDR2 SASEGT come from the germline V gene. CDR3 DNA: TGTGCCAGCAGGCCGACAGGAGGCAATCAGCCCCAGCATTTT. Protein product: CASRPTGGNQPQHF.

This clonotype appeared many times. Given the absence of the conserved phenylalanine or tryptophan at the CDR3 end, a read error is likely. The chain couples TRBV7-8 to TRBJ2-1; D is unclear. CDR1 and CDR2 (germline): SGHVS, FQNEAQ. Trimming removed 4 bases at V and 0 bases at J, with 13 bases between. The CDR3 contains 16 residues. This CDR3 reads CASSSGPISSYNEQFL. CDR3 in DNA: TGTGCCAGCAGCTCTGGTCCGATTAGCTCCTACAATGAGCAGTTCCTC.

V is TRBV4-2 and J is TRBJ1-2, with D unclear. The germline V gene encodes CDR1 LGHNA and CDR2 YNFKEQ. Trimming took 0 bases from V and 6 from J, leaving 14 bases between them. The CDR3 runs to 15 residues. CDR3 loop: CASSQEGVPGHGYTF. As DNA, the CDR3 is TGTGCCAGCAGCCAAGAGGGAGTCCCGGGCCATGGCTACACCTTC.

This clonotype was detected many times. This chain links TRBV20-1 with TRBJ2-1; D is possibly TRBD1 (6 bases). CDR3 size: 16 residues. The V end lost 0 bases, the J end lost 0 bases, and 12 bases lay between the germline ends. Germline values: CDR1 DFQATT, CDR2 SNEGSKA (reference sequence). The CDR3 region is CSARDTRGFSYNEQFF. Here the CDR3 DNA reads TGCAGTGCTAGAGATACCAGGGGATTCTCCTACAATGAGCAGTTCTTC.

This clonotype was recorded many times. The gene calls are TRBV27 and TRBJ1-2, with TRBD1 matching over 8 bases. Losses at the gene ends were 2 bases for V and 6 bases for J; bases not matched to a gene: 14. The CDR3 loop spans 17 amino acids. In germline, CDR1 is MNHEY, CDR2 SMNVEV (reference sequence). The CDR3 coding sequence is TGTGCCAGCAGTTTAAAACCAGGGGGCCTAATGAAGCATGGCTACACCTTC. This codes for CASSLKPGGLMKHGYTF.